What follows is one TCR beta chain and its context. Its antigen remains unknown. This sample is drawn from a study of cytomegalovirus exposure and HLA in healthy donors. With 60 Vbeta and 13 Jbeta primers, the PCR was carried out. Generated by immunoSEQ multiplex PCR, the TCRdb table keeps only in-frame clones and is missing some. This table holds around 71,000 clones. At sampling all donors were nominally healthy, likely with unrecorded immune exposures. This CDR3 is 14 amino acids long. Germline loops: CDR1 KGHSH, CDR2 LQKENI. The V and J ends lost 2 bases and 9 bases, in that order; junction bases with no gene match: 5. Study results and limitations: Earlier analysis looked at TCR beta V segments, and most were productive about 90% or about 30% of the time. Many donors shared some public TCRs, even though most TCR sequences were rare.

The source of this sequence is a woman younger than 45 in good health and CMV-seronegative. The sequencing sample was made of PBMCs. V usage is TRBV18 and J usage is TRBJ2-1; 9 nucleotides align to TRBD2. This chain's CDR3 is CASSPSGRRSEQFF. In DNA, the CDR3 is TGTGCCAGCTCACCAAGCGGGAGGCGCAGTGAGCAGTTCTTC.